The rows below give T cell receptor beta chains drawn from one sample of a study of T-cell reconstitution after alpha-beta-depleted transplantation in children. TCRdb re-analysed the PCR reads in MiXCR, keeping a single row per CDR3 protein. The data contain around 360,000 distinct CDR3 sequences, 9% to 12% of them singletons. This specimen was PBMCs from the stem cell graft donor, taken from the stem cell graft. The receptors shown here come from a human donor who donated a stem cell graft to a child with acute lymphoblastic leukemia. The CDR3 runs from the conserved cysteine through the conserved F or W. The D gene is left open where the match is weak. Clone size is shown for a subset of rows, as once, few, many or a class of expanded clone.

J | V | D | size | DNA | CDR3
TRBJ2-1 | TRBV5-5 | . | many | TGTGCCAGCAGCTTGGGTAGTAACCACAATGAGCAGTTCTTC | CASSLGSNHNEQFF
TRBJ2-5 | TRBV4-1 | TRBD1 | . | TGCGCCAGCAGCCAAAGAAAAGAGGGGGCGATGGTAGGGCAAGAGACCCAGTACTTC | CASSQRKEGAMVGQETQYF
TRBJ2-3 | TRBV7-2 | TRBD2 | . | TGTGCCAGCAGCCTCCCGGGAGGGGGTACTAGCACAGATACGCAGTATTTT | CASSLPGGGTSTDTQYF
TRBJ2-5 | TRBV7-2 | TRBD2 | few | TGTGCCAGCAGCCCGGGCGGGGGGACTAGCGAGGAGACCCAGTACTTC | CASSPGGGTSEETQYF
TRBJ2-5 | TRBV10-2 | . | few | TGCGCCAGCCCCGTTATTACGACTAGGTACCAAGAGACCCAGTACTTC | CASPVITTRYQETQYF
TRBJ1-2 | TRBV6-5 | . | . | TGTGCCAGCAGTTACTCTGACAGGCCCTCCCCCCTCTATGGCTACACCTTC | CASSYSDRPSPLYGYTF
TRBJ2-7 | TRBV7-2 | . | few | TGTGCCAGCAGCTTAAGTGGACAGCGAGCCTACGAGCAGTACTTC | CASSLSGQRAYEQYF
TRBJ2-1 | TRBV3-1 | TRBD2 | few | TGTGCCAGCAGCCTCGGGACTAGCGGGAGGCATGAGCAGTTCTTC | CASSLGTSGRHEQFF
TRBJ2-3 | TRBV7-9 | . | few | TGTGCCACGGACAGAAGCACAGATACGCAGTATTTT | CATDRSTDTQYF
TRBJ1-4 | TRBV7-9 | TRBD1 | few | TGTGCCAGCAGCACGCCGGGACAGGGGGGTGGTGAAAAACTGTTTTTT | CASSTPGQGGGEKLFF
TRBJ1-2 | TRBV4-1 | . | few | TGCGCCAGCAGCCAAATAGGGAGGGGGAAAGGCTATGGCTACACCTTC | CASSQIGRGKGYGYTF
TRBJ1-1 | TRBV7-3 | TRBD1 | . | TGTGCCAGCAGTTTCGACAGGGGCCACACTGAAGCTTTCTTT | CASSFDRGHTEAFF
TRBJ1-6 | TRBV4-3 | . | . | TGCGCCAGCAGCCAGCAAGGCCCGATCCATTCACCCCTCCACTTT | CASSQQGPIHSPLHF
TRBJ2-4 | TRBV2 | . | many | TGTGCCAGCAGTGCGCAGGCAGTCGGGCAAAACATTCAGTACTTC | CASSAQAVGQNIQYF
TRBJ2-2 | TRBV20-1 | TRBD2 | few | TGCAGTGCCCGACCTCCGGGACTAGCGGCGAACACCGGGGAGCTGTTTTTT | CSARPPGLAANTGELFF
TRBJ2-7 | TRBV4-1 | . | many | TGCGCCAGCAGCCAAGATCCAGGGGCTCTTTACGAGCAGTACTTC | CASSQDPGALYEQYF
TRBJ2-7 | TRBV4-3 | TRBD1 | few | TGCGCCAGCAGCCAAGCGGGACAGGAGAGCTACGAGCAGTACTTC | CASSQAGQESYEQYF
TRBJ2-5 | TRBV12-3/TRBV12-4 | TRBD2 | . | TGTGCCAGCACCGGCGGGAGTCAGTGGGAGACCCAGTACTTC | CASTGGSQWETQYF
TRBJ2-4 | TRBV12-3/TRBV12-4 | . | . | TGTGCCAGCAGTTTCTCCGGGGCCAAAAACATTCAGTACTTC | CASSFSGAKNIQYF
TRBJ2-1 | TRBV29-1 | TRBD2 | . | TGCAGCGTTGAAGGGGGACTAGCGGGAGGTCGTGAGCAGTTCTTC | CSVEGGLAGGREQFF
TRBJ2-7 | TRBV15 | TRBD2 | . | TGTGCCACCAGCAGAGAACAGCGGGAGAACGAGCAGTACTTC | CATSREQRENEQYF
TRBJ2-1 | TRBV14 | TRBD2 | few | TGTGCCAGCAGCCAAGATGGTAGCGGGATCTTTTTCAATGAGCAGTTCTTC | CASSQDGSGIFFNEQFF
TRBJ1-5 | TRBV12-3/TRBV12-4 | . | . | TGTGCCAGCAGTTGGGAGAAGTGGGATAATCAGCCCCAGCATTTT | CASSWEKWDNQPQHF
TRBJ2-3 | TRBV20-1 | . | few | TGCAGTGCTAGAGTATCAGATACGCAGTATTTT | CSARVSDTQYF
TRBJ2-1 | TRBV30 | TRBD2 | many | TGTGCCTGCCCTGCCGCGGGAGCCTACAATGAGCAGTTCTTC | CACPAAGAYNEQFF
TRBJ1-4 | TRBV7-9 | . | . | TGTGCCAGCAGCGCGGAGGGGTTGCCCGGGGAAAAACTGTTTTTT | CASSAEGLPGEKLFF
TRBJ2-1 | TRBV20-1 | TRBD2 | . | TGCAGTGCTAGAGATAGCGGGAGGGGGAATGAGCAGTTCTTC | CSARDSGRGNEQFF
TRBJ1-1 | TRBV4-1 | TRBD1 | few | TGCGCCAGCAGCCAAGATGGGACAGGGGGGTTGAACACTGAAGCTTTCTTT | CASSQDGTGGLNTEAFF
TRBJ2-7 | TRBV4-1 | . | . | TGCGCCAGCAGCCCCCGAGCCTCCTACGAGCAGTACTTC | CASSPRASYEQYF
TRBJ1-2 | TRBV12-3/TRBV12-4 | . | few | TGTGCCAGCAGTGAGGAGCTACTGTACGGGGTCGGCTACACCTTC | CASSEELLYGVGYTF
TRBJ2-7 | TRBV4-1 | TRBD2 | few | TGCGCCAGCAGCCAAGAATTTAGCGGGAGTACCTACGAGCAGTACTTC | CASSQEFSGSTYEQYF
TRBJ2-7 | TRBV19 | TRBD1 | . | TGTGCCAGTAGTACTCCGGGACAGGGATCCTACGAGCAGTACTTC | CASSTPGQGSYEQYF
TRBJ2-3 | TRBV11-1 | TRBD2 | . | TGTGCCAGCAGCTTAGCGGGACTAGCGGGAATTAGCACAGATACGCAGTATTTT | CASSLAGLAGISTDTQYF
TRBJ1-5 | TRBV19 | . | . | TGTGCCACCCTCGGGACGGACCCCAATCAGCCCCAGCATTTT | CATLGTDPNQPQHF